One and the same sample provided the 18 T cell receptor beta chains below, sequenced in a study of T cell repertoires in cytomegalovirus infection. MiXCR, applied by TCRdb to the reads, yields one record per CDR3 protein. The table shows 680,000 or so distinct CDR3 sequences, with around 35% occurring only once. These TCRs' antigens remain unknown. The specimen comprised cultured PBMCs, sampled from culture after CMV antigen stimulation. The receptors originated from a human donor in good health (CMV status not recorded). Some clones in this sample may be carry-over from other donors' samples.

This clonotype was observed a handful of times. This chain connects TRBV7-2 to TRBJ2-7; D may match TRBD1 or TRBD2 (5 bases each). Trimming removed 4 bases at V and 2 bases at J, with 9 bases between. This CDR3 has 13 amino acids. CDR1 is SGHTA and CDR2 is FQGNSA in the germline V gene. The CDR3 DNA reads as TGTGCCAGCAGCTATGGGGACCCCTACGAGCAGTACTTC. This sequence encodes CASSYGDPYEQYF.

This clonotype appeared many times. The gene calls are TRBV7-8 and TRBJ2-7, with D perhaps TRBD1 (6 bases). The CDR3 loop spans 16 amino acids. In germline, CDR1 is SGHVS, CDR2 FQNEAQ. Trimming shortened V by 2 bases and J by 6 bases, and 20 bases separated the two germline ends. In DNA form, the CDR3 reads TGTGCCAGCAGCTTACGGCCCCCCTTGACAGGAGGCGAGCAGTACTTC. Protein: CASSLRPPLTGGEQYF.

The chain is built from TRBV19 and TRBJ1-1, with D perhaps matching TRBD1 (5 bases). CDR3 length equals 15 residues. V gave up 7 bases and J gave up 5 bases, with 20 bases separating them. Germline CDR1 is LNHDA and CDR2 is SQIVND (reference sequence). CDR3 nucleotide sequence: TGTGCCAGTACCTCGTGGCAGGGAATAAGGACTGAAGCTTTCTTT. This sequence encodes CASTSWQGIRTEAFF.

With respect to this clonotype: A junction end diverges from the germline sequence, so it may reflect a read error. This chain connects TRBV10-3 to TRBJ2-7; a weak D match, TRBD2 (6 bases). Germline V gene lookup returns CDR1 ENHRY and CDR2 SYGVKD. The CDR3 has 14 residues. This CDR3 reads CAISGRLGSDEQYF. The CDR3 region has the DNA TGTGCCATCAGTGGCCGACTAGGCTCCGACGAGCAGTACTTC.

This clonotype has more than one count but fewer than ten. The chain couples TRBV7-2 to TRBJ1-3, with D hard to call. V was cut by 6 bases and J by 4 bases, with 16 bases left in between. The CDR3 has 15 amino acids. Germline V gene data show CDR1 as SGHTA and CDR2 as FQGNSA. The CDR3 sequence: CASSDWYRRGNTIYF. The DNA of the CDR3 is TGTGCCAGCAGTGACTGGTACCGGAGGGGAAACACCATATATTTT.

The sample holds many counts of this clonotype. CDR3 residues: CASSFGPGTVNTEAFF. The CDR3 nucleotides are TGTGCCAGCAGCTTTGGGCCTGGGACAGTTAACACTGAAGCTTTCTTT. The chain has TRBV7-2 and TRBJ1-1; TRBD1 matches 7 bases. Germline loops: CDR1 SGHTA, CDR2 FQGNSA. The V and J ends lost 3 bases and 2 bases, in that order; junction bases with no gene match: 9. The length of the CDR3 is 16 residues.

The genes are TRBV12-3 or TRBV12-4 and TRBJ1-2, with a weak D call TRBD1 (5 bases). V was shortened by 5 bases and J by 4 bases, with 17 bases between the two germline ends. The CDR3 spans 15 residues. The DNA of the CDR3 is TGTGCCAGCAGTCCTTGGGGCCGGGGCTCCTATGGCTACACCTTC. Protein: CASSPWGRGSYGYTF.

V usage is TRBV6-6 and J usage is TRBJ1-3; D remains ambiguous. Germline CDR1 and CDR2: MNHNY and SVGAGI (reference sequence). Trimming took off 2 bases at V and 0 bases at J, with 8 bases between the two ends. The CDR3 is 15 amino acids. The CDR3 DNA reads as TGTGCCAGCAGTTACCGAGGTAACTCTGGAAACACCATATATTTT. This codes for CASSYRGNSGNTIYF.

The table lists this clonotype with a few counts. The V gene is TRBV7-2, the J gene TRBJ2-1; D is possibly TRBD2 (6 bases). Trimming pared 3 bases from V and 1 base from J, leaving 10 bases between. The CDR3 covers 15 residues. Germline CDR1 SGHTA, CDR2 FQGNSA. The CDR3 loop reads CASSFTSLSYNEQFF. The CDR3 DNA is TGTGCCAGCAGCTTTACTAGCCTTTCCTACAATGAGCAGTTCTTC.

The CDR3: CASSEGGRGKLFF. CDR3 nucleotide sequence: TGTGCCAGTAGTGAAGGGGGGAGGGGAAAACTGTTTTTT. This sequence joins TRBV19 and TRBJ1-4, with a possible D match to TRBD1 (6 bases). V lost 5 bases to trimming and J lost 10 bases, with 14 bases between them. In germline, CDR1 is LNHDA, CDR2 SQIVND (reference sequence). The CDR3 has 13 amino acids.

The rearrangement uses TRBV2 and TRBJ2-5, with a tentative D call TRBD2 (6 bases). Trimming left V 6 bases short and J 3 bases short, with 11 bases between. The CDR3 consists of 13 residues. Germline V gives CDR1 SNHLY, CDR2 FYNNEI. The CDR3 nucleotides are TGTGCCAGCAGCGACGGAGGGGAAGAGACCCAGTACTTC. Translated, it gives CASSDGGEETQYF. The full variable domain, completed using reference TRBV2 and TRBJ2-5, is EPEVTQTPSHQVTQMGQEVILRCVPISNHLYFYWYRQILGQKVEFLVSFYNNEISEKSEIFDDQFSVERPDGSNFTLKIRSTKLEDSAMYFCASSDGGEETQYFGPGTRLLVL.

This clonotype has a handful of counts. V gene TRBV7-3 combines with J gene TRBJ1-2; possibly TRBD1 for D (5 bases). Germline CDR1 is SGHTA and CDR2 is FQGTGA. This CDR3 comprises 15 residues. Trimming pared 2 bases from V and 8 bases from J, leaving 18 bases between. The CDR3 spells CASSLAPTGSWGYTF. The DNA for the CDR3 is TGTGCCAGCAGCTTAGCCCCCACAGGTTCGTGGGGCTACACCTTC. Looking up the rest from reference TRBV7-3 and TRBJ1-2 gives the full variable domain: GAGVSQTPSNKVTEKGKYVELRCDPISGHTALYWYRQSLGQGPEFLIYFQGTGAADDSGLPNDRFFAVRPEGSVSTLKIQRTERGDSAVYLCASSLAPTGSWGYTFGSGTRLTVV.

There are a few counts of this clonotype. Written as DNA, the CDR3 is TGTGCCAGCAGTGCTCCCGTACAGATTTACTACAATGAGCAGTTCTTC. Protein product: CASSAPVQIYYNEQFF. V and J are TRBV6-1 and TRBJ2-1; D remains unclear. Germline CDR1 is MNHNS and CDR2 is SASEGT. The V and J ends lost 4 bases and 3 bases respectively, with 16 bases between them. This CDR3 has 16 residues.

The J gene is TRBJ2-3, the V gene TRBV12-3 or TRBV12-4, with D maybe TRBD2 (5 bases). Trimming cost V 3 bases and J 5 bases, with 12 bases left between them. The length of the CDR3 is 14 residues. CDR3 sequence reads: CASSFLARGDTQYF. The DNA of the CDR3 is TGTGCCAGCAGTTTTTTGGCTCGGGGAGATACGCAGTATTTT.

The genes are TRBV4-3 and TRBJ2-7; possible D gene TRBD1, 6 bases. This CDR3 has 18 residues. Germline-derived CDR1 and CDR2 are LGHNA and YSLEER. The germline V and J ends were trimmed by 1 base and 2 bases, with 21 bases remaining between them. CDR3 region: CASSQVFSGTPATYEQYF. The DNA of the CDR3 is TGCGCCAGCAGCCAAGTATTTTCAGGGACACCGGCAACCTACGAGCAGTACTTC.

In this sample, this clonotype turned up a few times. The chain combines TRBV10-3 with TRBJ2-3, with D perhaps matching TRBD1 or TRBD2 (5 bases each). The CDR3 has 14 residues. Trimming pared 10 bases from V and 4 bases from J, leaving 18 bases between. Germline CDR1 reads ENHRY; CDR2 reads SYGVKD. The CDR3 region is CASLGDQRSDTQYF. The CDR3 DNA follows: TGTGCCAGCCTGGGGGACCAAAGGTCAGATACGCAGTATTTT.

The table lists this clonotype with a count of one. The chain is built from TRBV7-6 and TRBJ2-1; TRBD2 aligns across 9 bases. Unmatched junction bases numbered 9, after V lost 7 bases and J lost 8 bases. The germline V gene encodes CDR1 SGHVS and CDR2 FNYEAQ. CDR3 length: 14 amino acids. Here the CDR3 DNA reads TGTGCCAGCAAGGGGCGGGGGGGCCGGGATGAGCAGTTCTTC. Residues: CASKGRGGRDEQFF.

This clonotype was counted only a few times. V usage is TRBV7-2 and J usage is TRBJ1-1; no firm D call. The CDR3 extends over 13 amino acids. V shed 5 bases and J shed 3 bases, with 10 bases lying between them. Germline V CDR1 and CDR2: SGHTA, FQGNSA. In nucleotides, the CDR3 is TGTGCCAGCAGCATTACGAGGGACACTGAAGCTTTCTTT. It yields the protein CASSITRDTEAFF.